The T cell receptor (beta chain) described here comes from a study of blood T cell repertoires in COVID-19. Overall study: Some COVID-19 samples were acute and others convalescent; all came from the United States, Italy and Spain.

This clone showed up just a few times. Profiled with immunoSEQ multiplex PCR; TCRdb holds only in-frame clones, not every one. The sample contains approximately 210,000 clones, 70% to 90% of which appear only once. The CDR3 has 15 residues. Germline-derived CDR1 and CDR2 are MNHEY and SMNVEV (reference sequence). V gave up 5 bases and J gave up 4 bases, with 15 bases separating them. The source is a woman aged 45-65 years with active or convalescent COVID-19. Sequencing input: peripheral blood. This sequence joins TRBV27 and TRBJ1-5, with TRBD1 as a possible D gene (5 bases). For the CDR3, the DNA is TGTGCCAGCAGTCTCTCCTGGGGGGGGAATCAGCCCCAGCATTTT. Protein product: CASSLSWGGNQPQHF.